This TCR beta chain was captured in a study of T cell responses to AZD1222 COVID-19 vaccine. The study's findings and limits: The study found vaccine-associated CD4 TCRs spanning spike, dominant at 160-218 and 743-854. When two AZD1222 doses had been given, Spike-specific TCR breadth and depth rose. Repertoire sampling was restricted to post-peak T cell response timepoints.

As regards this clone: Its antigen is unidentified.

Method: immunoSEQ multiplex PCR; TCRdb's copy keeps in-frame clones and lacks some. The table shows 60,000 to 95,000 clones, with around 87% occurring only once. This CDR3 is 12 amino acids long. Per the germline V gene, CDR1 is MNHNY and CDR2 is SVGAGI (reference sequence). V was pared by 0 bases and J by 6 bases, with 3 bases between. The specimen comprised peripheral blood, sampled 28 days after the second AZD1222 dose. This rearrangement joins TRBV6-6 to TRBJ1-5; D uncertain. The sequence came from an adult who received the AZD1222 COVID-19 vaccine. The CDR3 DNA is TGTGCCAGCAGTTACTCGGGTCAGCCCCAGCATTTT. It codes for CASSYSGQPQHF.